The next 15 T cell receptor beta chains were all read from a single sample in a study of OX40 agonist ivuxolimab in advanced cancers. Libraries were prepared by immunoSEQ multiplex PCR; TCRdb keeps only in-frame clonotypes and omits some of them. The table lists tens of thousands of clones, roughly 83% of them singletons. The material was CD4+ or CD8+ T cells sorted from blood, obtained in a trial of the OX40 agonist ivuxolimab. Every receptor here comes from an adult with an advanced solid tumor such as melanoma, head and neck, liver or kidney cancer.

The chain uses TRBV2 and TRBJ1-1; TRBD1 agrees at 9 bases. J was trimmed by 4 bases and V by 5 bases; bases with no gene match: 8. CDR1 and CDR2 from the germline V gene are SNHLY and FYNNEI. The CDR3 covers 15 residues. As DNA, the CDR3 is TGTGCCAGCAGTCCGGGACAGGGAGAGGGCACTGAAGCTTTCTTT. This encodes CASSPGQGEGTEAFF.

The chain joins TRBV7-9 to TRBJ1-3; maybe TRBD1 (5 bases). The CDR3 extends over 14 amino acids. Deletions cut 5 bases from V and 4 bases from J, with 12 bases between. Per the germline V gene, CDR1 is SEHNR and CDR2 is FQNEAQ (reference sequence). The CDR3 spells CASSPPGDGNTIYF. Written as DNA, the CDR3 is TGTGCCAGCAGCCCGCCGGGGGACGGAAACACCATATATTTT.

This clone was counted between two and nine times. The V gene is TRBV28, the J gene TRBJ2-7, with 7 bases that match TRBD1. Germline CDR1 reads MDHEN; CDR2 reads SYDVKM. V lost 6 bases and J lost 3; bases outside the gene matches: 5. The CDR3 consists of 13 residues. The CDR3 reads CASRLQGYYEQYF. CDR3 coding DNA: TGTGCCAGCAGATTACAGGGGTACTACGAGCAGTACTTC.

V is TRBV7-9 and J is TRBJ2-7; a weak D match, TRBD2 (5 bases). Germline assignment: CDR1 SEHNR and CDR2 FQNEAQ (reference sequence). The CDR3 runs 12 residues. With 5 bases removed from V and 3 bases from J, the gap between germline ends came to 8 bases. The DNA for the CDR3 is TGTGCCAGCAGCCCCGGAGGCTACGAGCAGTACTTC. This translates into CASSPGGYEQYF.

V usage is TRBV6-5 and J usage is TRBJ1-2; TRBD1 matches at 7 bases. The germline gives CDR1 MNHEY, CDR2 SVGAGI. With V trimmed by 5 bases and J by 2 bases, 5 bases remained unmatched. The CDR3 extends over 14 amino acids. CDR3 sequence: CASSRRDSNYGYTF. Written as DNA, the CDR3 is TGTGCCAGCAGTCGCCGGGACAGCAACTATGGCTACACCTTC.

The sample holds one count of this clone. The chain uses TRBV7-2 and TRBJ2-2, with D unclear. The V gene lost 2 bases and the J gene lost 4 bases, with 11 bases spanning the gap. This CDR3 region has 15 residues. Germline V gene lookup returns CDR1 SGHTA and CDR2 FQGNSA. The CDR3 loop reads CASSLSGYGTGELFF. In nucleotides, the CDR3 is TGTGCCAGCAGCTTAAGTGGGTATGGCACCGGGGAGCTGTTTTTT.

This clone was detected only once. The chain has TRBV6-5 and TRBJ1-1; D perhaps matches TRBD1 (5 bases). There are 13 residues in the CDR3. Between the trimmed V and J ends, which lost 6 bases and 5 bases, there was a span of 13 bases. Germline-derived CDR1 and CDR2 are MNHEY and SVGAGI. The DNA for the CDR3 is TGTGCCAGCAGCCCCGACAGAGGGACTGAAGCTTTCTTT. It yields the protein CASSPDRGTEAFF.

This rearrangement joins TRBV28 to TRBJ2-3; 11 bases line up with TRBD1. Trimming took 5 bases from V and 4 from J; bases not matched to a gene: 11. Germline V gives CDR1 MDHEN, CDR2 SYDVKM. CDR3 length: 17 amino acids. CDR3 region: CASSRLRDRGLADTQYF. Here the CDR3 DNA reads TGTGCCAGCAGTCGCCTTCGGGACAGGGGGTTGGCAGATACGCAGTATTTT. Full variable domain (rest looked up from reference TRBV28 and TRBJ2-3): DVKVTQSSRYLVKRTGEKVFLECVQDMDHENMFWYRQDPGLGLRLIYFSYDVKMKEKGDIPEGYSVSREKKERFSLILESASTNQTSMYLCASSRLRDRGLADTQYFGPGTRLTVL.

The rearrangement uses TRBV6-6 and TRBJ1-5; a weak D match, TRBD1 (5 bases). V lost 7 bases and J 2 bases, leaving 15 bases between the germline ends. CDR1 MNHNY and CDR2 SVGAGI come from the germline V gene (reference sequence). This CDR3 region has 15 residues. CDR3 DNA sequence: TGTGCCAGCATCTCGGGGGGAGTGGGCAATCAGCCCCAGCATTTT. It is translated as CASISGGVGNQPQHF.

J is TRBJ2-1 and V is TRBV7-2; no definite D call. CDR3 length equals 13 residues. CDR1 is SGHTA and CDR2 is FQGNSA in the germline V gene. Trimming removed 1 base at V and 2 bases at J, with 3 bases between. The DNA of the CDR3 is TGTGCCAGCAGCTTAGACCCCTACAATGAGCAGTTCTTC. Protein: CASSLDPYNEQFF. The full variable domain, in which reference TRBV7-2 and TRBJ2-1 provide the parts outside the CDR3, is GAGVSQSPSNKVTEKGKDVELRCDPISGHTALYWYRQSLGQGLEFLIYFQGNSAPDKSGLPSDRFSAERTGGSVSTLTIQRTQQEDSAVYLCASSLDPYNEQFFGPGTRLTVL.

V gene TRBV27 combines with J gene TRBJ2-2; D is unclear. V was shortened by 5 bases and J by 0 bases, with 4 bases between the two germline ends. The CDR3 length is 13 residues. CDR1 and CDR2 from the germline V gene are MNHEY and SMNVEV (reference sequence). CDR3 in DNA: TGTGCCAGCAGTCTACCGAACACCGGGGAGCTGTTTTTT. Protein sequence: CASSLPNTGELFF.

The CDR3 DNA reads TGCGCCAGCCTAAGGGGAGATACGCAGTATTTT. This codes for CASLRGDTQYF. The gene calls are TRBV10-2 and TRBJ2-3; tentative D call: TRBD1 (5 bases). The V end was cut by 8 bases, the J end by 5 bases, with 8 bases between. The CDR3 contains 11 residues. Germline V gene sequence: CDR1 WSHSY, CDR2 SAAADI.

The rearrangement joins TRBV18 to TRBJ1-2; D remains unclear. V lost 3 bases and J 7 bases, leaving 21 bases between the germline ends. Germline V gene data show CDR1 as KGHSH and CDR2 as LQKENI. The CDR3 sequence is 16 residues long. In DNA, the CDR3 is TGTGCCAGCTCACCCGCCGGGGTGGCAACGGTGGGTGGCTACACCTTC. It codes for CASSPAGVATVGGYTF.

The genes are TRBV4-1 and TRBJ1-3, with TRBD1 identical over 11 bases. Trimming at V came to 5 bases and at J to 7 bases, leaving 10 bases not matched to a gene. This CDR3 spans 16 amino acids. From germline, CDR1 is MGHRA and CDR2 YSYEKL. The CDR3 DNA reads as TGCGCCAGCAGCTCATACTCGGGACAGGGGGTGAACACCATATATTTT. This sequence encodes CASSSYSGQGVNTIYF.

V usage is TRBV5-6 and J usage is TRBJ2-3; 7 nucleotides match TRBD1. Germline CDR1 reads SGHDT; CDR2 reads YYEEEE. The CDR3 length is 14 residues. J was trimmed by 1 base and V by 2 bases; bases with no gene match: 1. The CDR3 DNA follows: TGTGCCAGCAGCTTCGGACAGGGCACAGATACGCAGTATTTT. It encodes CASSFGQGTDTQYF.